This TCR beta chain is drawn from a study of beta chain features in type 1 diabetes. Study findings and constraints: Sequencing of cDNA might inflate the share of cells that strongly express TCR. Shorter templates might be favored by PCR, and equally so in patients and in controls.

Each donor gave one heparinised blood draw averaging roughly 120 mL. Germline CDR1 SGDLS, CDR2 YYNGEE. The V gene lost 0 bases and the J gene lost 0 bases, with 14 bases spanning the gap. The length of the CDR3 is 17 residues. The investigators reverse transcribed all of the isolated RNA, so they sequenced expressed TCRB transcripts. Data came from immunoSEQ multiplex PCR; TCRdb stores just in-frame clones and leaves some out. This sample has fewer than 650,000 clones, with roughly a sixth found just once. With respect to this clone: Its antigen is undetermined.

The sequenced sample consisted of naive CD4+ T cells from blood. The TCR originated in a man between 18 and 29 years old in good health. The chain is built from TRBV9 and TRBJ2-3; tentative D call: TRBD1 (5 bases). CDR3 amino acids: CASSVGGRPRSTDTQYF. As DNA, the CDR3 is TGTGCCAGCAGCGTAGGGGGCAGACCACGAAGCACAGATACGCAGTATTTT.